This TCR beta chain was documented in a study of blood T cell repertoires in COVID-19. Across the study: Acute and convalescent COVID-19 specimens originated in the United States, Italy and Spain. The analysed material was cDNA or gDNA that came from T cells, B-cell-depleted T cells, or PBMCs.

This CDR3 is 16 amino acids long. The junction had 10 bases not matched to a gene; V was cut back by 3 bases and J by 2 bases. Germline V gives CDR1 GTSNPN, CDR2 SVGIG (reference sequence). The repertoire was sequenced with immunoSEQ multiplex PCR; TCRdb's copy has only in-frame clones and lacks some. The sample includes over 350,000 clones, about 89% of them seen just once. The material sequenced was peripheral blood. The receptor was derived from a woman in her twenties or thirties with acute or convalescent COVID-19. This chain links TRBV30 with TRBJ1-3, with 7 bases that match TRBD1. The DNA for the CDR3 is TGTGCCTGGAGGACAGGGTACCCTTTAGCTGGAAACACCATATATTTT. Protein: CAWRTGYPLAGNTIYF. The variable domain in full, completed from reference TRBV30 and TRBJ1-3, reads SQTIHQWPATLVQPVGSPLSLECTVEGTSNPNLYWYRQAAGRGLQLLFYSVGIGQISSEVPQNLSASRPQDRQFILSSKKLLLSDSGFYLCAWRTGYPLAGNTIYFGEGSWLTVV.